The 18 T cell receptor beta chains below all came from one sample that was sequenced in a study of human T cells and chemical hapten exposure. MiXCR was run by TCRdb on the RACE reads, yielding one entry per CDR3 protein. The repertoire includes 95,000 to 150,000 distinct CDR3 sequences, approximately 13% of them detected once, and roughly 3.1% sits in the top ten. Time point indicated: pre-sensitization, week 0. Treatment specified: therapeutic diphenylcyclopropenone sensitization with weekly scalp DPC. Source: whole blood, taken in connection with sensitization to the hapten diphenylcyclopropenone (DPC). These receptor sequences come from a woman in her late teens or twenties with alopecia areata. Some clones in this sample may be carry-over from other donors' samples.

The rearrangement links TRBV19 to TRBJ1-5, with TRBD1 matching over 9 bases. The CDR3 consists of 17 residues. The V segment lost 7 bases and the J segment 0 bases; nucleotides outside the gene matches: 10. Germline V gene lookup returns CDR1 LNHDA and CDR2 SQIVND (reference sequence). Here the CDR3 reads CASTLVGTGTSNQPQHF. The CDR3 DNA reads as TGTGCCAGTACCCTCGTCGGGACAGGGACTAGCAATCAGCCCCAGCATTTT.

The chain joins TRBV5-6 to TRBJ1-6; no firm D call. The V and J ends lost 4 bases and 7 bases respectively, with 15 bases between them. The CDR3 covers 15 residues. Looked up from germline, CDR1 is SGHDT and CDR2 is YYEEEE. The CDR3 region is CASSGGSGMNSPLHF. In DNA form, the CDR3 reads TGTGCCAGCAGCGGAGGGAGTGGGATGAATTCACCCCTCCACTTT.

This chain connects TRBV6-6 to TRBJ2-1; D possibly corresponds to TRBD2 (6 bases). Trimming pared 5 bases from V and 4 bases from J, leaving 21 bases between. Germline V gene lookup returns CDR1 MNHNY and CDR2 SVGAGI (reference sequence). The CDR3 spans 17 residues. The CDR3 here is CASSHGGPEGRYNEQFF. The CDR3 bases are TGTGCCAGCAGTCACGGAGGCCCGGAGGGTAGGTACAATGAGCAGTTCTTC.

This clonotype came up many times. The rearrangement uses TRBV6-6 and TRBJ1-1; possibly TRBD1 for D (6 bases). Germline V gene data show CDR1 as MNHNY and CDR2 as SVGAGI (reference sequence). This CDR3 has 13 residues. Trimming took 5 bases from V and 1 from J, leaving 8 bases between them. This CDR3 reads CASSGRGNTEAFF. CDR3 nucleotides: TGTGCCAGCAGTGGCAGGGGGAACACTGAAGCTTTCTTT.

This clonotype was observed a handful of times. The chain combines TRBV7-2 with TRBJ2-5, with no clear D. The CDR3 extends over 16 amino acids. Per germline, CDR1 SGHTA and CDR2 FQGNSA. V lost 5 bases and J lost 0, with 16 bases in between. The CDR3 here is CASSLRPELYQETQYF. DNA for the CDR3: TGTGCCAGCAGCCTGAGACCGGAACTGTACCAAGAGACCCAGTACTTC.

This clonotype appeared a few times. The J gene is TRBJ2-3, the V gene TRBV6-2 or TRBV6-3; no firm D call. Germline loops: CDR1 MNHEY, CDR2 SVGEGT. The CDR3 sequence is 12 residues long. Trimming stripped 4 bases from V and 5 bases from J, with 7 bases between. This CDR3 reads CASSFTRDTQYF. The CDR3 nucleotides read TGTGCCAGCAGTTTTACTCGAGATACGCAGTATTTT.

This clonotype has at least ten counts. The chain joins TRBV7-6 to TRBJ2-7; 8 nucleotides align to TRBD2. The CDR3 contains 16 residues. Germline V lookup: CDR1 SGHVS, CDR2 FNYEAQ. V shed 1 base and J 7 bases; nucleotides not matched to a gene: 12. The CDR3, as DNA: TGTGCCAGCAGCTTAGGCTCGAGGGGTTCGGGAGGGGAGCAGTACTTC. Protein: CASSLGSRGSGGEQYF.

This sequence joins TRBV29-1 and TRBJ1-1, with 7 bases identical to TRBD1. Germline CDR1 and CDR2: SQVTM and ANQGSEA. The V and J ends lost 3 bases and 3 bases, in that order; junction bases with no gene match: 7. The CDR3 length is 14 residues. For the CDR3, the DNA is TGCAGCGTTGAGACAGGGTATGTTTACACTGAAGCTTTCTTT. It is translated as CSVETGYVYTEAFF.

This clonotype was seen a handful of times. This chain uses TRBV11-2 with TRBJ1-6, with 8 bases matching TRBD1. Germline values: CDR1 SGHAT, CDR2 FQNNGV. The V and J ends lost 4 bases and 5 bases, in that order; junction bases with no gene match: 4. The CDR3 is 15 amino acids. The CDR3 is CASSYATGDNSPLHF. CDR3 DNA: TGTGCCAGCAGCTACGCGACAGGGGATAATTCACCCCTCCACTTT.

This clonotype was observed at least ten times. This sequence joins TRBV12-3 or TRBV12-4 and TRBJ1-6; no clear D. V dropped 1 base and J dropped 10 bases, with 14 bases sitting between them. The CDR3 length is 15 residues. DNA for the CDR3: TGTGCCAGCAGTTTAGAGTCCAGATTGGGATCACCCCTCCACTTT. Protein sequence: CASSLESRLGSPLHF.

The sample holds a few counts of this clonotype. This rearrangement joins TRBV20-1 to TRBJ1-2; D unclear. V lost 3 bases to trimming and J lost 4 bases, with 12 bases between them. The V gene's germline CDR1 is DFQATT and CDR2 SNEGSKA (reference sequence). CDR3 length equals 13 residues. DNA for the CDR3: TGCAGTGCTAGTCGGCGGCCACTCTATGGCTACACCTTC. Translating gives CSASRRPLYGYTF.

There are a few counts of this clonotype. The J gene is TRBJ2-1, the V gene TRBV11-2; D is unresolved. The V end was cut by 5 bases, the J end by 2 bases, with 16 bases between. There are 16 residues in the CDR3. Germline assignment: CDR1 SGHAT and CDR2 FQNNGV. The CDR3 sequence is CASSGQEERAYNEQFF. The CDR3 coding sequence is TGTGCCAGCAGCGGGCAAGAGGAGAGAGCCTACAATGAGCAGTTCTTC.

This clonotype occurred many times. The rearrangement uses TRBV5-4 and TRBJ1-6, with D unresolved. Trimming pared 4 bases from V and 7 bases from J, leaving 6 bases between. Germline lookup yields CDR1 SGHNT and CDR2 YYREEE (reference sequence). The CDR3 spans 12 residues. CDR3 DNA sequence: TGTGCCAGCAGCCTAATGAATTCACCCCTCCACTTT. It yields the protein CASSLMNSPLHF. Based on the CDR3 plus reference TRBV5-4 and TRBJ1-6, the full variable domain is ETGVTQSPTHLIKTRGQQVTLRCSSQSGHNTVSWYQQALGQGPQFIFQYYREEENGRGNFPPRFSGLQFPNYSSELNVNALELDDSALYLCASSLMNSPLHFGNGTRLTVT.

This clonotype was detected a few times. The chain recombines TRBV5-4 with TRBJ2-3, with a weak D call TRBD1 (5 bases). Germline V gives CDR1 SGHNT, CDR2 YYREEE (reference sequence). The CDR3 is 11 amino acids. Trimming cost V 5 bases and J 6 bases, with 7 bases left between them. The CDR3 sequence is CASRSGDTQYF. CDR3 in DNA: TGTGCCAGCAGGTCAGGGGATACGCAGTATTTT.

A few counts support this clonotype. This chain links TRBV3-1 with TRBJ1-1, with D maybe TRBD1 (5 bases). Germline CDR1 is LGHDT and CDR2 is YNNKEL (reference sequence). The CDR3 length is 15 residues. With 3 bases removed from V and 4 bases from J, the gap between germline ends came to 15 bases. CDR3 in DNA: TGTGCCAGCAGCCACCATGCCCTGGGGGGCACTGAAGCTTTCTTT. Protein: CASSHHALGGTEAFF.

Many counts were recorded for this clonotype. This chain connects TRBV20-1 to TRBJ1-6, with a weak D call TRBD1 (5 bases). The germline V and J ends were trimmed by 1 base and 8 bases, with 18 bases remaining between them. The CDR3 sequence is 16 residues long. Germline CDR1 and CDR2: DFQATT and SNEGSKA (reference sequence). In DNA form, the CDR3 reads TGCAGTGCTAGAGCTGGGGGAATTGGGGTATATTCACCCCTCCACTTT. Its translation: CSARAGGIGVYSPLHF.

This clonotype occurred many times. This chain uses TRBV18 with TRBJ2-3; D is uncertain. V lost 6 bases and J lost 2, with 9 bases in between. The CDR3 is 13 residues long. The V gene's germline CDR1 is KGHSH and CDR2 LQKENI. The CDR3: CASSQVTTDTQYF. The CDR3 DNA is TGTGCCAGCTCTCAAGTCACCACAGATACGCAGTATTTT.

There are a few counts of this clonotype. This chain connects TRBV6-5 to TRBJ2-7; 9 positions agree with TRBD1. This CDR3 is 11 amino acids long. V lost 5 bases and J lost 13; bases outside the gene matches: 6. CDR1 and CDR2 from the germline V gene are MNHEY and SVGAGI. In DNA, the CDR3 is TGTGCCAGCAGTACCGGGACAGGGCTATACTTC. This gives the protein CASSTGTGLYF.